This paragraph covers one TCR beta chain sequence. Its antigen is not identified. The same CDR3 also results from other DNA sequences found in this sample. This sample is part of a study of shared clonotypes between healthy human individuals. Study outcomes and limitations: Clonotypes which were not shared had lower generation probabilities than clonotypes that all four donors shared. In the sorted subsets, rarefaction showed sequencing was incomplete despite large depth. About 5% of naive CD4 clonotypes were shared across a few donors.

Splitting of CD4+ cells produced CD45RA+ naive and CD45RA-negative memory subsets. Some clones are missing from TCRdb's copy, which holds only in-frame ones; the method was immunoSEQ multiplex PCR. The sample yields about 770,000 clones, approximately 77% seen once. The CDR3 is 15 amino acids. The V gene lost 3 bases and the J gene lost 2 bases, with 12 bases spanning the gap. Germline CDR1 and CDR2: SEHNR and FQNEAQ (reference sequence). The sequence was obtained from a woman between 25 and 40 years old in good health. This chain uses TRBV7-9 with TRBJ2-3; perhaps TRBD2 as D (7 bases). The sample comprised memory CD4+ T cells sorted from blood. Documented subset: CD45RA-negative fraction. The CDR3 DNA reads TGTGCCAGCAGCTTTCGGGGGGCCGACACAGATACGCAGTATTTT. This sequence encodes CASSFRGADTDTQYF.